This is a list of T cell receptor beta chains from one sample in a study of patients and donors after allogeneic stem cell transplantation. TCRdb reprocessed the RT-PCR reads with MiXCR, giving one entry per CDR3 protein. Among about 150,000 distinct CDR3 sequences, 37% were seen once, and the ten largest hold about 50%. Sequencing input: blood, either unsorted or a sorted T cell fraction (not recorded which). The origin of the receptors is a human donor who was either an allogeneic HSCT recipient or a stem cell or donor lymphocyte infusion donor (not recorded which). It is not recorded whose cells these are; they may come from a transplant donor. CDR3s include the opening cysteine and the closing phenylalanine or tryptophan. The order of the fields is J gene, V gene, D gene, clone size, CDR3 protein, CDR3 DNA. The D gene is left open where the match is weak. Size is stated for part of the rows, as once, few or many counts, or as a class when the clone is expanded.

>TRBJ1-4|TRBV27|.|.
CASSAVTNEKLFF
TGTGCCAGCAGCGCGGTAACTAATGAAAAACTGTTTTTT
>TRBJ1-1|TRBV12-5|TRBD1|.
CASGLDQGARAFF
TGTGCTAGTGGTTTGGACCAGGGGGCCAGAGCTTTCTTT
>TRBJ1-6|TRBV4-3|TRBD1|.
CASSHAGTGRFLLHF
TGCGCCAGCAGCCATGCCGGGACAGGGAGATTCCTCCTCCACTTT
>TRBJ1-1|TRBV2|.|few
CASSEGQFINTEAFF
TGTGCCAGCAGTGAAGGACAGTTCATCAACACTGAAGCTTTCTTT
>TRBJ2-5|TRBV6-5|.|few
CASGLYSQYF
TGTGCCAGCGGGCTGTATTCCCAGTACTTC
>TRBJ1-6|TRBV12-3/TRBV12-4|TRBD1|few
CASSFQRTGPSSYNSPLHF
TGTGCCAGCAGTTTCCAGAGGACAGGCCCTAGCTCCTATAATTCACCCCTCCACTTT
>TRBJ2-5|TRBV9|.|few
CASSTLGLVQETQYF
TGTGCCAGCAGCACCTTGGGACTGGTCCAAGAGACCCAGTACTTC
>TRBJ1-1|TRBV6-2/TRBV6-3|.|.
CASTVRRNTEAFF
TGTGCCAGCACTGTACGTAGGAACACTGAAGCTTTCTTT
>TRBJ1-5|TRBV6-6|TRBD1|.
CASSLDRDLPQHF
TGTGCCAGCAGCCTCGACAGGGATCTGCCCCAGCATTTT
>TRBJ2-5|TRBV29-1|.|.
CSVEDEKVGGETQYF
TGCAGCGTTGAAGATGAGAAGGTGGGGGGAGAGACCCAGTACTTC
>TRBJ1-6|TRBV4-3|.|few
CASSLTLGNSPLHF
TGCGCCAGCAGCCTCACACTGGGTAATTCACCCCTCCACTTT
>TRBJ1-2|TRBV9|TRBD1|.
CASSDYRGGGYTF
TGTGCCAGCAGCGATTACAGGGGAGGCGGCTACACCTTC
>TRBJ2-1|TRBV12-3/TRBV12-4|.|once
CASSSSTTRYNEQFF
TGTGCCAGCAGTTCCTCGACTACCAGATACAATGAGCAGTTCTTC
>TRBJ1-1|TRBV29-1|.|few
CSVEAVLGTEAFF
TGCAGCGTTGAAGCTGTGTTGGGCACTGAAGCTTTCTTT